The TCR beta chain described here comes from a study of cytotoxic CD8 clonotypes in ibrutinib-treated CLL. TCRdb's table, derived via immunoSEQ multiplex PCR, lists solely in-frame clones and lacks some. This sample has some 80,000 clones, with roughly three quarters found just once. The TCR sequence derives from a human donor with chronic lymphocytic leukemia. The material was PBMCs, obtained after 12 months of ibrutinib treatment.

The CDR3 DNA reads TGTGCCAGCAGCTTCCCCGCGGTTGGCTCTGGAAACACCATATATTTT. Translation gives CASSFPAVGSGNTIYF. This sequence joins TRBV5-8 and TRBJ1-3; D call uncertain. This CDR3 spans 16 amino acids. The germline CDR1 and CDR2 sequences are SGHTS and YDEGEE. Trimming pared 2 bases from V and 0 bases from J, leaving 12 bases between.